This TCR beta chain is from a study of cytomegalovirus exposure and HLA in healthy donors. Study-wide results and caveats: Presence/absence analyses assumed roughly uniform sequencing depth across donors. Association of a missense DCLRE1C variant with TCR beta V- and J-gene trimming was reported in a later analysis.

Researchers ran the PCR with 60 Vbeta and 13 Jbeta primers. The assay was immunoSEQ multiplex PCR, and TCRdb's table has in-frame clones only and misses some. The sample consists of about 45,000 clones, about 78% of them appearing once. Of note for this clone: The antigen is undetermined.

Each donor was nominally healthy when sampled (though unrecorded immune exposures were likely). There are 16 residues in the CDR3. The ends were cut back, 2 bases at V and 3 bases at J, with 15 bases in the middle. Germline V gene lookup returns CDR1 MDHEN and CDR2 SYDVKM. Material: PBMCs. This TCR was recovered from a young woman in good health and CMV-seronegative. This chain joins TRBV28 and TRBJ2-3; TRBD2 might be the D (6 bases). Here the CDR3 reads CASSLISLALTDTQYF. The DNA for the CDR3 is TGTGCCAGCAGTTTAATCAGTCTAGCGTTAACAGATACGCAGTATTTT.